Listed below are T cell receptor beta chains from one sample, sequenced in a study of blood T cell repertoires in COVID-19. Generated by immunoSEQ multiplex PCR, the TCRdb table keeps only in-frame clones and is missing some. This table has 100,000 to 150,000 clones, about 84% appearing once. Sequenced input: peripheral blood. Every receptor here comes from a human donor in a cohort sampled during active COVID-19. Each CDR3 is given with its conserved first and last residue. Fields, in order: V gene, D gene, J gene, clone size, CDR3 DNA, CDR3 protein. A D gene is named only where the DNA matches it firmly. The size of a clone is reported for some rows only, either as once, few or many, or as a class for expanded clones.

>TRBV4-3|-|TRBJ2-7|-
TGCGCCAGCAGCCAAGGTCATTACGAGGGTTGGGACTTGTTCTACGAGCAGTACTTC
CASSQGHYEGWDLFYEQYF
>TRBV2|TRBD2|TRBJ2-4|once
TGTGCCAGCAGTGCGGGCCCAATAGCGGGAGGCAACATTCAGTACTTC
CASSAGPIAGGNIQYF
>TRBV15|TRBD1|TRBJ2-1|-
TGTGCCACCAGCAGGGGCATGGGGACAGGGCATAATGAGCAGTTCTTC
CATSRGMGTGHNEQFF
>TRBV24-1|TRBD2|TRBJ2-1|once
TGTGCCACCAGTGATAGTTGGGGGGGGACCTACAATGAGCAGTTCTTC
CATSDSWGGTYNEQFF
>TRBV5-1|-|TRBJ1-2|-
TGCGCCAGCAGCTTGCAGGCTGGGTTTAACTATGGCTACACCTTC
CASSLQAGFNYGYTF
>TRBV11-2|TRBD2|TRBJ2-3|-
TGTGCCAGCAGCTCGGGGGGGTGGCAGGGATATGTGGATACGCAGTATTTT
CASSSGGWQGYVDTQYF
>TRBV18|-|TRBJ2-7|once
TGTGCCAGCTCACCACAGACGGGAAGCTCCTACGAGCAGTACTTC
CASSPQTGSSYEQYF
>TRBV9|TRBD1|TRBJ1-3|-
TGTGCCAGCAGCGTAGCTCCAGGGGGCCTCTCTGGAAACACCATATATTTT
CASSVAPGGLSGNTIYF
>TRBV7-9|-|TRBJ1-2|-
TGTGCCAGCAGCTTAAACACAGCTAACTATGGCTACACCTTC
CASSLNTANYGYTF
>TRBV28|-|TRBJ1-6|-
TGTGCCAGCAGTTTCACAGGGATGAGCTCCTATAATTCACCCCTCCACTTT
CASSFTGMSSYNSPLHF
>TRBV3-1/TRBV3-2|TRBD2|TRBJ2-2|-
TGTGCCAGCAGCAATTTAGCGGGAGTAAACACCGGGGAGCTGTTTTTT
CASSNLAGVNTGELFF
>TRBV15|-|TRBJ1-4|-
TGTGCCACCAGCAGGGGGGCAGGGGAAGGGGGTGAAAAACTGTTTTTT
CATSRGAGEGGEKLFF
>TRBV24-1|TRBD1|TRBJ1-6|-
TGTGCCACCCCCGACATGGGGACAGGGGGAGTTGGACCCCTCCACTTT
CATPDMGTGGVGPLHF
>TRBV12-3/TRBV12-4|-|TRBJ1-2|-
TGTGCCAGCAGCCCAGGGGGCTACACCTTC
CASSPGGYTF
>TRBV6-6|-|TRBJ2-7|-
TGTGCCAGCAGAAATAGGCAGGGAGAGCAGTACTTC
CASRNRQGEQYF
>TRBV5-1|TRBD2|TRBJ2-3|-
TGCGCCAGCAGCTTGGGACTAGCAAAGGCAGATACGCAGTATTTT
CASSLGLAKADTQYF
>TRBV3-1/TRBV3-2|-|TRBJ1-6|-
TGTGCCAGCAGCCAAGGCCTAAAGTCACCCCTCCACTTT
CASSQGLKSPLHF
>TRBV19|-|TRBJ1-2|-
TGTGCCAGTCTGGGCACGGGCTACACCTTC
CASLGTGYTF
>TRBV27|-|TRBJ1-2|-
TGTGCCAGCAGTTTATCGGGCCCCCTCTCCGGCTACACCTTC
CASSLSGPLSGYTF
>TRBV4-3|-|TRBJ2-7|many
TGCGCCAGCAGCCAGGAGGGGCGCGGTCGGGAGCAGTACTTC
CASSQEGRGREQYF
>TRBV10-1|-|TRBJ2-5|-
TGCGCCAGCAGTGAGAATAGCGGTAGAGAGACCCAGTACTTC
CASSENSGRETQYF
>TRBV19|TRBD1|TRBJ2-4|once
TGTGCCAGTAGTCCGGAGGGACAGGGGACAAACATTCAGTACTTC
CASSPEGQGTNIQYF
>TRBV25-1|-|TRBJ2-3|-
TGTGCCAGCAGTGCCGACAGACTCACAGATACGCAGTATTTT
CASSADRLTDTQYF
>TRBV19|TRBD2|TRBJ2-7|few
TGTGCCAGTAGTATTCCGGGAGGGTACGAGCAGTACTTC
CASSIPGGYEQYF
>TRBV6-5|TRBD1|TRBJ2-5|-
TGTGCCAGCAGTAGGCAAGGACAGGCTCTCCGGACCCAGTACTTC
CASSRQGQALRTQYF
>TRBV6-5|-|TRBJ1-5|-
TGTGCCAGCAGTTACAGCCGGGATGGGTATCAGCCCCAGCATTTT
CASSYSRDGYQPQHF
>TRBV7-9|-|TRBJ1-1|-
TGTGCCAGCAGCTTAGGGGTTGGGGGGGAGACTGAAGCTTTCTTT
CASSLGVGGETEAFF
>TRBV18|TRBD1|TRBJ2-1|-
TGTGCCAGCTCACCCTCGGGACAGGGGACGAGCTCCTACAATGAGCAGTTCTTC
CASSPSGQGTSSYNEQFF
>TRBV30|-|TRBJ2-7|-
TGTGCCTGGAGGACAGGCTACGGCTCCTACGAGCAGTACTTC
CAWRTGYGSYEQYF
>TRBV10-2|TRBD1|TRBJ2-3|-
TGCGCCAGCAGAATGACAGCAGCCCCGGGACAGCGAGATACGCAGTATTTT
CASRMTAAPGQRDTQYF
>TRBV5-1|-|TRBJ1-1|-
TGCGCCAGCAGCTCCGAACTTCCGAACACTGAAGCTTTCTTT
CASSSELPNTEAFF
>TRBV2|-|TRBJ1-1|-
TGTGCCAGCAGTGTCCGACGGGGGGCCACTGAAGCTTTCTTT
CASSVRRGATEAFF
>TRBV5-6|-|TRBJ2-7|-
TGTGCCAGCAGCTTGGGGGTTGGGCCCCTCTCCTACGAGCAGTACTTC
CASSLGVGPLSYEQYF
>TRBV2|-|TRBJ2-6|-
TGTGCCAGCAGTCCTCTAATAAGCTCTGGGGCCAACGTCCTGACTTTC
CASSPLISSGANVLTF
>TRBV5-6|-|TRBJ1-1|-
TGTGCCAGCAGCTTTGGGGGCAGGAACACTGAAGCTTTCTTT
CASSFGGRNTEAFF
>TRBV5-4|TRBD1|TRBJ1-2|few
TGTGCCAGCAGCCAATTGGACAGGCCTAACTATGGCTACACCTTC
CASSQLDRPNYGYTF
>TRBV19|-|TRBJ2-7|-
TGTGCCAGTAGTAGGACAGGGACTACCTACGAGCAGTACTTC
CASSRTGTTYEQYF
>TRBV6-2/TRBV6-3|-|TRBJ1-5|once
TGTGCCAGCAGCCCGACAGGAATTAGCAATCAGCCCCAGCATTTT
CASSPTGISNQPQHF
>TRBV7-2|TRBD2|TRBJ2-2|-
TGTGCCAGCAGCTTAACTAGCGGGAGGTATACCGGGGAGCTGTTTTTT
CASSLTSGRYTGELFF
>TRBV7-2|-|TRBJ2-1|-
TGTGCCAGCAGTCGACTAGTCGACAATGAGCAGTTCTTC
CASSRLVDNEQFF
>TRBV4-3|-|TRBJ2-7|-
TGCGCCAGCAGCCAAGATCACTTTCAGGCAGCTGACGAGCAGTACTTC
CASSQDHFQAADEQYF
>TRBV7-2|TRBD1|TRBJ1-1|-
TGTGCCAGCAGCAGAGACAGGGACACTGAAGCTTTCTTT
CASSRDRDTEAFF
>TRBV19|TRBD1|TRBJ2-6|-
TGTGCCAGTAGTATATACAGGGGGTCTGGGGCCAACGTCCTGACTTTC
CASSIYRGSGANVLTF
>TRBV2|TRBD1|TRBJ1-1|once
TGTGCCAGCAGAGATATTGCCAGGGGGCGGACTGAAGCTTTCTTT
CASRDIARGRTEAFF
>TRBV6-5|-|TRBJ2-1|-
TGTGCCAGCAGTTACCATGGAGACGCGTTCTTC
CASSYHGDAFF
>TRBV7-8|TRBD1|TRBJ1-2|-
TGTGCCAGCAGCCCTCGGGACAGGAGGAATAACTATGGCTACACCTTC
CASSPRDRRNNYGYTF
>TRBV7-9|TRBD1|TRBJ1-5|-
TGTGCCAGCAGCCTAACAGGGGGGGCCCAGCCCCAGCATTTT
CASSLTGGAQPQHF
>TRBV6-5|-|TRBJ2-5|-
TGTGCCAGCAGAGTTCTCCAGCAAGAGACCCAGTACTTC
CASRVLQQETQYF
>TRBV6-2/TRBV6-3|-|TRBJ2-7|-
TGTGCCAGCAGTTATAATAATCCCTACGAGCAGTACTTC
CASSYNNPYEQYF
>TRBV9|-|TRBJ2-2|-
TGTGCCAGCAGCGTAGAAGGACTACCGTACACCGGGGAGCTGTTTTTT
CASSVEGLPYTGELFF
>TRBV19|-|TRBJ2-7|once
TGTGCCAGTACCTTCGACAGGAGCTCCTACGAGCAGTACTTC
CASTFDRSSYEQYF
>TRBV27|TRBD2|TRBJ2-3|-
TGTGCCAGCAGTCCCGGGGGGGGAATAGGTAGCACAGATACGCAGTATTTT
CASSPGGGIGSTDTQYF
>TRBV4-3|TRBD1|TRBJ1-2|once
TGCGCCAGCAGCCCCGGGACAGGGGGGGCTTTAGCTAACTATGGCTACACCTTC
CASSPGTGGALANYGYTF
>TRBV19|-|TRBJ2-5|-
TGTGCCAGTAGTTCTCACAGGACACGACTTCAAGAGACCCAGTACTTC
CASSSHRTRLQETQYF
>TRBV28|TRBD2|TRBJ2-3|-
TGTGCCAGCTCGGGACTAGCGGGAGGGAAAGGGTTGGCAGATACGCAGTATTTT
CASSGLAGGKGLADTQYF
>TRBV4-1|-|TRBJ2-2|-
TGCGCCAGCAGCCAAGAGCGAGCGAACACCGGGGAGCTGTTTTTT
CASSQERANTGELFF
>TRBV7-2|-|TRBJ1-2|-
TGTGCCAGCAGCTTAGCGCCGGAGGGTTTGAATGGCTACACCTTC
CASSLAPEGLNGYTF
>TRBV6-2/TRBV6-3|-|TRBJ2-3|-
TGTGCCAGCAGCCCCCGGGGGACAGATACGCAGTATTTT
CASSPRGTDTQYF